In its sample, the clone carrying this T cell receptor beta chain ranks as medium-sized. The antigen remains undetermined. MiXCR, applied by TCRdb to the reads, yields one record per CDR3 protein. The sample consists of 170,000 or so distinct CDR3 sequences, approximately 18% of them appearing once. The record originates from a study of T cell repertoires in cytomegalovirus infection. In the study overall: Both a matching HLA type and CMV infection were indicated by public TCR beta signatures. Study-level points and caveats: Public TCR beta family frequency separated CMV-and-HLA carriers, including in an independent cohort. The study found HLA-C-restricted CMV-specific TCR beta clonotypes dominating the ex vivo response.

This CDR3 spans 11 amino acids. With 6 bases removed from V and 9 bases from J, the gap between germline ends came to 9 bases. Germline V gene data show CDR1 as SGHTA and CDR2 as FQGNSA. Sequencing was performed on CD8+ T cells from PBMCs. This chain joins TRBV7-2 and TRBJ2-1, with no clear D. This TCR derives from a human donor in good health (CMV status not recorded). Some clones in this sample may be carry-over from other donors' samples. The CDR3 region has the DNA TGTGCCAGCAGATTCGGACCTGAGCAGTTCTTC. Residues: CASRFGPEQFF.